These 30 T cell receptor beta chains share one sample of origin, sequenced in a study of beta chain features in type 1 diabetes. Expressed TCRB transcripts were sequenced because the entire RNA isolate underwent reverse transcription. Some clones are missing from TCRdb's copy, which holds only in-frame ones; the method was immunoSEQ multiplex PCR. The repertoire holds under 950,000 clones, with 15% to 20% as singletons. Sequencing was performed on naive CD4+ T cells from blood. Receptors were obtained from a woman younger than 35 in good health.

The V call is TRBV9, the J call TRBJ2-3; 9 positions agree with TRBD2. From germline, CDR1 is SGDLS and CDR2 YYNGEE. The trim removed 4 bases at V and 6 bases at J, leaving 9 bases unmatched. This CDR3 is 15 amino acids long. As DNA, the CDR3 is TGTGCCAGCAGCACTCAGGGACTAGCATCTGATACGCAGTATTTT. Protein product: CASSTQGLASDTQYF.

This sequence joins TRBV2 and TRBJ1-2; 7 positions agree with TRBD1. The V gene's germline CDR1 is SNHLY and CDR2 FYNNEI. V was pared by 6 bases and J by 4 bases, with 8 bases of the junction left unmatched. The CDR3 loop spans 14 amino acids. CDR3 in DNA: TGTGCCAGCAGATGGGGGGACAGCCGCTATGGCTACACCTTC. It codes for CASRWGDSRYGYTF.

This clone was seen more than once but under ten times. The rearrangement joins TRBV7-3 to TRBJ2-3, with TRBD2 identical over 9 bases. There are 17 residues in the CDR3. V lost 4 bases to trimming and J lost 0 bases; unmatched junction nucleotides: 8. Germline V gene lookup returns CDR1 SGHTA and CDR2 FQGTGA. CDR3 protein: CASSSVRLAASTDTQYF. The CDR3, as DNA: TGTGCCAGCAGCTCTGTGCGACTAGCGGCTAGCACAGATACGCAGTATTTT.

The CDR3 sequence: CASKGTTGELFF. The CDR3 bases are TGTGCCAGCAAGGGGACGACCGGGGAGCTGTTTTTT. This chain links TRBV28 with TRBJ2-2; perhaps D is TRBD1 or TRBD2 (5 bases each). Germline V lookup: CDR1 MDHEN, CDR2 SYDVKM. V lost 7 bases to trimming and J lost 5 bases, with 8 bases between them. This CDR3 contains 12 residues.

The rearrangement links TRBV7-9 to TRBJ2-3, with TRBD2 identical over 7 bases. This CDR3 is 15 amino acids long. Germline CDR1 is SEHNR and CDR2 is FQNEAQ (reference sequence). J was trimmed by 3 bases and V by 3 bases; bases with no gene match: 6. For the CDR3, the DNA is TGTGCCAGCAGCTTGAGCGGGGTGGGGACAGATACGCAGTATTTT. Its translation: CASSLSGVGTDTQYF.

This clone was counted only a few times. The chain has TRBV28 and TRBJ2-1; 14 nucleotides match TRBD2. Losses at the gene ends were 6 bases for V and 8 bases for J; bases not matched to a gene: 9. CDR1 and CDR2 (germline): MDHEN, SYDVKM. The CDR3 has 16 residues. CDR3 nucleotides: TGTGCCAGCAGCCCGGGACTAGCGGGAGTATGGGATGAGCAGTTCTTC. Translating gives CASSPGLAGVWDEQFF.

This clone was seen a handful of times. V gene TRBV6-6 combines with J gene TRBJ1-2; 7 bases map to TRBD1. Germline loops: CDR1 MNHNY, CDR2 SVGAGI (reference sequence). The V and J ends lost 6 bases and 4 bases, in that order; junction bases with no gene match: 8. The CDR3 is 14 amino acids. CDR3 sequence reads: CASSLRGQSYGYTF. CDR3 DNA: TGTGCCAGCAGCCTCCGGGGACAGAGCTATGGCTACACCTTC.

This chain uses TRBV19 with TRBJ2-7; D may be TRBD2 (6 bases). The CDR3 has 15 residues. The V end lost 4 bases, the J end lost 1 base, and 14 bases lay between the germline ends. Germline loops: CDR1 LNHDA, CDR2 SQIVND (reference sequence). CDR3 DNA: TGTGCCAGTAGTAACGCGGGAACCGCGTCCTACGAGCAGTACTTC. Translated, it gives CASSNAGTASYEQYF.

This clone has more than one count but fewer than ten. This chain links TRBV28 with TRBJ1-5; possible D gene TRBD1, 6 bases. CDR1 MDHEN and CDR2 SYDVKM come from the germline V gene. The ends were cut back, 4 bases at V and 5 bases at J, with 12 bases in the middle. The CDR3 has 14 amino acids. The CDR3 spells CASSSPRGYQPQHF. In DNA, the CDR3 is TGTGCCAGCAGTTCACCGAGGGGGTATCAGCCCCAGCATTTT.

This clone has only a few counts. The chain uses TRBV2 and TRBJ2-7, with unresolved D. From germline, CDR1 is SNHLY and CDR2 FYNNEI. The germline V and J ends were trimmed by 2 bases and 6 bases, with 5 bases remaining between them. The CDR3 has 11 amino acids. CDR3 DNA sequence: TGTGCCAGCAGTGAAATCGCCGAGCAGTACTTC. Translated: CASSEIAEQYF.

This clone was detected a few times. This chain connects TRBV19 to TRBJ2-3; maybe TRBD1 (6 bases). V shed 10 bases and J shed 4 bases, with 18 bases lying between them. The CDR3 is 14 amino acids. CDR1 is LNHDA and CDR2 is SQIVND in the germline V gene (reference sequence). The CDR3 is CATGQLAEPDTQYF. DNA for the CDR3: TGTGCCACCGGACAGTTGGCAGAGCCAGATACGCAGTATTTT.

In this sample, this clone turned up a few times. The chain couples TRBV4-3 to TRBJ2-1; weak D call: TRBD2 (6 bases). Germline loops: CDR1 LGHNA, CDR2 YSLEER. V was cut by 1 base and J by 9 bases, with 10 bases left in between. This CDR3 comprises 13 residues. Here the CDR3 reads CASSQGSGLEQFF. The CDR3 DNA follows: TGCGCCAGCAGCCAAGGCAGCGGGCTTGAGCAGTTCTTC.

This clone came up a few times. The V gene is TRBV9, the J gene TRBJ2-7; 7 nucleotides align to TRBD2. Trimming took 0 bases from V and 0 from J; bases not matched to a gene: 3. Germline-derived CDR1 and CDR2 are SGDLS and YYNGEE. The CDR3 loop spans 15 amino acids. CDR3 sequence: CASSVGGSISYEQYF. The CDR3 DNA is TGTGCCAGCAGCGTAGGCGGGAGTATCTCCTACGAGCAGTACTTC.

The genes are TRBV5-1 and TRBJ2-2; D uncertain. The V gene's germline CDR1 is SGHRS and CDR2 YFSETQ. V dropped 4 bases and J dropped 3 bases, with 10 bases sitting between them. This CDR3 has 14 amino acids. The chain's CDR3 is CASSPPRDTGELFF. CDR3 in DNA: TGCGCCAGCAGCCCCCCCAGAGACACCGGGGAGCTGTTTTTT.

V gene TRBV19 combines with J gene TRBJ2-4; the D call may be TRBD1 or TRBD2 (6 bases each). Germline assignment: CDR1 LNHDA and CDR2 SQIVND (reference sequence). Deletions cut 8 bases from V and 5 bases from J, with 13 bases between. CDR3 length: 13 residues. The CDR3 DNA reads as TGTGCCAGTGGGGGGCTCTCTGAAAACATTCAGTACTTC. It encodes CASGGLSENIQYF.

This clone was detected a few times. The CDR3 DNA is TGTGCCAGCAAGAAGAAGCGGGACTATTACGAGCAGTACTTC. Its translation is CASKKKRDYYEQYF. The V call is TRBV2, the J call TRBJ2-7; 7 nucleotides agree with TRBD2. The V and J ends lost 7 bases and 4 bases, in that order; junction bases with no gene match: 10. CDR1 is SNHLY and CDR2 is FYNNEI in the germline V gene. The CDR3 extends over 14 amino acids.

This clone occurred a few times. The rearrangement uses TRBV28 and TRBJ2-2, with 12 bases matching TRBD1. Trimming removed 5 bases from V and 12 bases from J; junction bases left unmatched: 10. This CDR3 contains 15 residues. Germline CDR1 is MDHEN and CDR2 is SYDVKM. In DNA form, the CDR3 reads TGTGCCAGCAGTGAGGGACAGGGGGCCACGGCAAAGCTGTTTTTT. Translated, it gives CASSEGQGATAKLFF.

This sequence joins TRBV5-4 and TRBJ2-3; no definite D call. The germline V and J ends were trimmed by 1 base and 0 bases, with 9 bases remaining between them. There are 15 residues in the CDR3. The germline V gene has CDR1 SGHNT and CDR2 YYREEE (reference sequence). CDR3 protein: CASSLNRWSTDTQYF. CDR3 DNA sequence: TGTGCCAGCAGCTTGAATAGGTGGAGCACAGATACGCAGTATTTT. The full variable domain, rest sourced from reference TRBV5-4 and TRBJ2-3, is ETGVTQSPTHLIKTRGQQVTLRCSSQSGHNTVSWYQQALGQGPQFIFQYYREEENGRGNFPPRFSGLQFPNYSSELNVNALELDDSALYLCASSLNRWSTDTQYFGPGTRLTVL.

This clone has just a few counts. The gene calls are TRBV2 and TRBJ2-3, with 11 nucleotides matching TRBD2. J gave up 3 bases and V 6 bases, and 5 bases lay outside the gene matches. The CDR3 contains 15 residues. Germline lookup yields CDR1 SNHLY and CDR2 FYNNEI. CDR3 in DNA: TGTGCCAGCAGAAAGGGACTAGCGGAGACAGATACGCAGTATTTT. Its translation is CASRKGLAETDTQYF.

This clone was found a few times. The same CDR3 also results from other DNA sequences found in this sample. The CDR3 DNA is TGTGCCAGCAGCTTAGGAGGGCGGTCCTACGAGCAGTACTTC. Translated, it gives CASSLGGRSYEQYF. The chain is built from TRBV7-6 and TRBJ2-7; a possible D gene is TRBD2 (5 bases). Looked up from germline, CDR1 is SGHVS and CDR2 is FNYEAQ. This CDR3 is built from 14 residues. V was clipped by 1 base and J by 1 base, with 8 bases between them.

This clone came up once. This chain joins TRBV6-4 and TRBJ2-6, with TRBD2 as a possible D gene (6 bases). This CDR3 has 16 residues. Germline CDR1 MRHNA, CDR2 SNTAGT. V was trimmed by 6 bases and J by 4 bases, leaving 16 bases between them. This chain's CDR3 is CASSPGRGSGANVLTF. The CDR3 DNA reads as TGTGCCAGCAGCCCCGGGCGGGGTTCCGGGGCCAACGTCCTGACTTTC.

This clone was observed many times. The chain couples TRBV7-9 to TRBJ2-6; D might be TRBD2 (6 bases). Looked up from germline, CDR1 is SEHNR and CDR2 is FQNEAQ (reference sequence). The CDR3 has 17 amino acids. V shed 5 bases and J shed 2 bases, with 16 bases lying between them. CDR3 bases: TGTGCCAGCAGCCGGGGACTTCCGGTAGCTGGGGCCAACGTCCTGACTTTC. As protein: CASSRGLPVAGANVLTF. The variable domain in full, with the rest retrieved from reference TRBV7-9 and TRBJ2-6, is DTGVSQNPRHKITKRGQNVTFRCDPISEHNRLYWYRQTLGQGPEFLTYFQNEAQLEKSRLLSDRFSAERPKGSFSTLEIQRTEQGDSAMYLCASSRGLPVAGANVLTFGAGSRLTVL.

The CDR3 sequence is CASSLYGLAGGTWSGEQFF. The CDR3 DNA reads as TGTGCCAGCAGCCTTTACGGACTAGCGGGAGGTACTTGGTCGGGTGAGCAGTTCTTC. This sequence joins TRBV14 and TRBJ2-1; 14 bases match TRBD2. This CDR3 contains 19 residues. V shed 4 bases and J 9 bases; nucleotides not matched to a gene: 17. From germline, CDR1 is SGHDN and CDR2 FVKESK.

This rearrangement joins TRBV7-3 to TRBJ2-5; TRBD1 aligns across 7 bases. Germline trimming cut 3 bases from V and 1 base from J; bases unmatched to any gene: 5. The germline gives CDR1 SGHTA, CDR2 FQGTGA. CDR3 size: 15 residues. The CDR3 loop is CASSFMSGGQETQYF. CDR3 DNA sequence: TGTGCCAGCAGCTTCATGTCAGGGGGCCAAGAGACCCAGTACTTC.

Details on this clone: This same CDR3 is encoded by further DNA sequences in the sample. CDR3 DNA: TGTGCCAGCTCACCGGTTGGGGAGACCCAGTACTTC. It is translated as CASSPVGETQYF. V is TRBV18 and J is TRBJ2-5; D uncertain. The CDR3 runs to 12 residues. Germline V gene sequence: CDR1 KGHSH, CDR2 LQKENI. V was trimmed by 3 bases and J by 5 bases, leaving 7 bases between them.

This clone was counted only a few times. J is TRBJ2-5 and V is TRBV6-5; a weak D match, TRBD2 (6 bases). Germline CDR1 MNHEY, CDR2 SVGAGI. Between the trimmed V and J ends, which lost 0 bases and 4 bases, there was a span of 9 bases. CDR3 length: 14 residues. The CDR3 is CASSYSNGGETQYF. In DNA, the CDR3 is TGTGCCAGCAGTTACTCGAACGGGGGAGAGACCCAGTACTTC.

The rearrangement uses TRBV7-2 and TRBJ2-3, with 9 positions matching TRBD1. There are 17 residues in the CDR3. The V and J ends lost 4 bases and 5 bases, in that order; junction bases with no gene match: 13. Per germline, CDR1 SGHTA and CDR2 FQGNSA. CDR3 bases: TGTGCCAGCAGCTCCAGTCCCGGGACAGGGACGGGAGATACGCAGTATTTT. It translates to CASSSSPGTGTGDTQYF.

This clone has more than one count but fewer than ten. DNA for the CDR3: TGTGCCAGCAGCCCGAGGCTTGGTTCACCCCTCCACTTT. This sequence encodes CASSPRLGSPLHF. The chain joins TRBV11-2 to TRBJ1-6, with unresolved D. Germline CDR1 and CDR2: SGHAT and FQNNGV. V gave up 5 bases and J gave up 9 bases, with 11 bases separating them. The CDR3 is made up of 13 amino acids.

This chain connects TRBV4-1 to TRBJ2-5; TRBD1 matches at 9 bases. The germline V gene has CDR1 MGHRA and CDR2 YSYEKL. Trimming at V came to 3 bases and at J to 5 bases, leaving 7 bases not matched to a gene. CDR3 length: 15 residues. The CDR3, as DNA: TGCGCCAGCAGCCAGGCTGACAGGGGGAGGGAGACCCAGTACTTC. This translates into CASSQADRGRETQYF.

The J gene is TRBJ2-1, the V gene TRBV5-4; D may be TRBD1 (5 bases). The germline V gene has CDR1 SGHNT and CDR2 YYREEE (reference sequence). This CDR3 contains 14 residues. Trimming cost V 4 bases and J 7 bases, with 15 bases left between them. The CDR3 nucleotides read TGTGCCAGCAGCACCCCCAGGGAAGGTAATGAGCAGTTCTTC. Translation: CASSTPREGNEQFF.